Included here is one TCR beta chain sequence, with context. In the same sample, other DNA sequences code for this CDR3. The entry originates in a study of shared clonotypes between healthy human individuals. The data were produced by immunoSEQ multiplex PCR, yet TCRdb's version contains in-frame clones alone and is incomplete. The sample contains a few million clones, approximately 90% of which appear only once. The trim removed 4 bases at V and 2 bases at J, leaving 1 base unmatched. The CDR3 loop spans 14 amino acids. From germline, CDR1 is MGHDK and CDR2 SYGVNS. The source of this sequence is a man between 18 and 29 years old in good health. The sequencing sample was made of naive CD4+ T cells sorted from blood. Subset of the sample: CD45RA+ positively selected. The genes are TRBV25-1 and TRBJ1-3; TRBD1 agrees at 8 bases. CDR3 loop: CASSVTGAGNTIYF. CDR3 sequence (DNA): TGTGCCAGCAGTGTGACAGGGGCTGGAAACACCATATATTTT.